Below, 17 T cell receptor beta chains from the same sample are listed, as sequenced in a study of glioma-infiltrating T cells. Amplification of TCR alpha and beta CDR3 regions from RNA used iRepertoire nested multiplex PCR. TCRdb fed the multiplex PCR reads into MiXCR, producing one record per CDR3 protein. The sample yields 20,000 to 25,000 distinct CDR3 sequences, 20% to 25% seen once. Material for sequencing was glioma tissue, nonneoplastic brain tissue, or PBMCs (not recorded which). The receptor set was obtained from a human donor with low-grade glioma or glioblastoma, undergoing nonglioma brain surgery, or in good health (not recorded which).

Points on this clonotype: Possible read error: a much larger clone is one base away. In DNA, the CDR3 is TGTGCCAACAGTTATGGCAGCGCCTACGAGCAGTACTTC. It encodes CANSYGSAYEQYF. The V call is TRBV6-2 or TRBV6-3, the J call TRBJ2-7; no clear D gene. CDR3 length equals 13 residues. In germline, CDR1 is MNHEY, CDR2 SVGEGT.

A few counts support this clonotype. The V call is TRBV2, the J call TRBJ1-6; D gene uncertain. Germline CDR1 is SNHLY and CDR2 is FYNNEI. Trimming took off 0 bases at V and 0 bases at J, with 12 bases between the two ends. The CDR3 is made up of 18 amino acids. The CDR3 protein is CASSEAISLSSYNSPLHF. For the CDR3, the DNA is TGTGCCAGCAGTGAAGCCATTTCACTGAGCTCCTATAATTCACCCCTCCACTTT.

This clonotype has ten or more counts. The chain links TRBV7-2 to TRBJ2-7, with D perhaps being TRBD1 or TRBD2 (5 bases each). Trimming took off 5 bases at V and 6 bases at J, with 17 bases between the two ends. The germline V gene has CDR1 SGHTA and CDR2 FQGNSA. The CDR3 runs to 14 residues. CDR3 loop: CASSLSRDLAEQYF. CDR3 in DNA: TGTGCCAGCAGCCTCAGCCGGGACCTCGCCGAGCAGTACTTC.

The chain links TRBV18 to TRBJ2-5, with 9 bases that match TRBD1. Germline assignment: CDR1 KGHSH and CDR2 LQKENI. The CDR3 has 15 residues. Trimming cost V 3 bases and J 4 bases; bases outside gene matches: 6. The CDR3 protein is CASSPQQGATETQYF. In DNA, the CDR3 is TGTGCCAGCTCACCGCAACAGGGGGCTACAGAGACCCAGTACTTC.

This chain uses TRBV2 with TRBJ1-6; maybe TRBD1 (5 bases). The germline CDR1 and CDR2 sequences are SNHLY and FYNNEI. The CDR3 is 15 residues long. V dropped 9 bases and J dropped 1 base, with 13 bases sitting between them. CDR3 nucleotide sequence: TGTGCCAGTAAGAGTCAGGGATCCTATAATTCACCCCTCCACTTT. Its protein product is CASKSQGSYNSPLHF. Full variable domain (rest looked up from reference TRBV2 and TRBJ1-6): EPEVTQTPSHQVTQMGQEVILRCVPISNHLYFYWYRQILGQKVEFLVSFYNNEISEKSEIFDDQFSVERPDGSNFTLKIRSTKLEDSAMYFCASKSQGSYNSPLHFGNGTRLTVT.

This clonotype came up many times. The chain recombines TRBV7-9 with TRBJ1-1; TRBD1 matches 8 bases. Germline CDR1 reads SEHNR; CDR2 reads FQNEAQ (reference sequence). V was clipped by 3 bases and J by 6 bases; unmatched bases: 6. This CDR3 has 14 residues. This chain's CDR3 is CASSFRQGASEAFF. CDR3 bases: TGTGCCAGCAGCTTTAGGCAGGGGGCGTCTGAAGCTTTCTTT.

This clonotype showed up many times. The chain has TRBV24-1 and TRBJ2-3; perhaps TRBD1 as D (8 bases). Trimming shortened V by 7 bases and J by 4 bases, and 14 bases separated the two germline ends. This CDR3 has 14 amino acids. Germline loops: CDR1 KGHDR, CDR2 SFDVKD. The CDR3 coding sequence is TGTGCCACCAGACAGGGGGGGCTTGCAGATACGCAGTATTTT. Translating it yields CATRQGGLADTQYF.

This clonotype has a count of ten or more. V gene TRBV7-2 combines with J gene TRBJ2-5; weak D call: TRBD2 (5 bases). This CDR3 has 14 residues. Germline CDR1 is SGHTA and CDR2 is FQGNSA. V dropped 2 bases and J dropped 4 bases, with 11 bases sitting between them. CDR3 sequence reads: CASSLSLGRETQYF. The DNA for the CDR3 is TGTGCCAGCAGCTTATCGTTGGGGAGAGAGACCCAGTACTTC.

The V gene is TRBV2, the J gene TRBJ1-1; no clear D. The CDR3 runs to 18 residues. V was trimmed by 2 bases and J by 0 bases, leaving 19 bases between them. Germline-derived CDR1 and CDR2 are SNHLY and FYNNEI. The CDR3: CASSEYGRQPHLNTEAFF. The DNA for the CDR3 is TGTGCCAGCAGTGAATACGGACGTCAACCCCATCTGAACACTGAAGCTTTCTTT. The full variable domain, with the rest looked up from reference TRBV2 and TRBJ1-1, is EPEVTQTPSHQVTQMGQEVILRCVPISNHLYFYWYRQILGQKVEFLVSFYNNEISEKSEIFDDQFSVERPDGSNFTLKIRSTKLEDSAMYFCASSEYGRQPHLNTEAFFGQGTRLTVV.

This clonotype qualifies as large. The chain joins TRBV27 to TRBJ2-1, with 12 bases fitting TRBD2. Germline V gene data show CDR1 as MNHEY and CDR2 as SMNVEV (reference sequence). This CDR3 comprises 15 residues. Losses at the gene ends were 4 bases for V and 7 bases for J; bases not matched to a gene: 5. CDR3 DNA: TGTGCCAGCAGTTCTGGACTAGCGGGGTGGAATGAGCAGTTCTTC. This encodes CASSSGLAGWNEQFF.

This clonotype occurred many times. The V gene is TRBV11-2, the J gene TRBJ2-3; D might be TRBD2 (5 bases). The CDR3 length is 13 residues. V was clipped by 1 base and J by 5 bases, with 7 bases between them. Germline V CDR1 and CDR2: SGHAT, FQNNGV. DNA for the CDR3: TGTGCCAGCAGCTTAGGTCGGGGAGATACGCAGTATTTT. Encoded protein: CASSLGRGDTQYF. Based on the CDR3 plus reference TRBV11-2 and TRBJ2-3, the full variable domain is EAGVAQSPRYKIIEKRQSVAFWCNPISGHATLYWYQQILGQGPKLLIQFQNNGVVDDSQLPKDRFSAERLKGVDSTLKIQPAKLEDSAVYLCASSLGRGDTQYFGPGTRLTVL.

This clonotype was found many times. V usage is TRBV28 and J usage is TRBJ2-3, with D possibly being TRBD2 (6 bases). The length of the CDR3 is 16 residues. CDR1 is MDHEN, CDR2 SYDVKM, per germline. Trimming cost V 7 bases and J 6 bases, with 23 bases left between them. CDR3 bases: TGTGCCAGCAAAACAGTGGAGGGATTTATATGGGATACGCAGTATTTT. Its translation is CASKTVEGFIWDTQYF.

This clonotype is medium-sized by share. The rearrangement links TRBV6-1 to TRBJ1-1, with 7 positions matching TRBD1. CDR3 length: 13 amino acids. J gave up 7 bases and V 5 bases, and 7 bases lay outside the gene matches. Per germline, CDR1 MNHNS and CDR2 SASEGT. CDR3 DNA sequence: TGTGCCAGCAGTTATAGGGGGCTCGATGAAGCTTTCTTT. It is translated as CASSYRGLDEAFF.

This clonotype is classed as medium-sized. This may be a read error, as it is one base from a much larger clone. V is TRBV7-9 and J is TRBJ1-5, with unresolved D. The CDR3 has 14 amino acids. The germline V gene encodes CDR1 SEHNR and CDR2 FQNEAQ (reference sequence). The CDR3 sequence is CARSLGFSSEPQHF. CDR3 sequence (DNA): TGTGCCCGCAGCTTAGGGTTCAGCAGTGAGCCCCAGCATTTT. Full variable domain (outside the CDR3, taken from reference TRBV7-9 and TRBJ1-5): DTGVSQNPRHKITKRGQNVTFRCDPISEHNRLYWYRQTLGQGPEFLTYFQNEAQLEKSRLLSDRFSAERPKGSFSTLEIQRTEQGDSAMYLCARSLGFSSEPQHFGDGTRLSIL.

Ten or more counts support this clonotype. V is TRBV11-2 and J is TRBJ1-1, with a tentative D call TRBD1 (6 bases). Germline CDR1 SGHAT, CDR2 FQNNGV. Trimming took 1 base from V and 0 from J, leaving 24 bases between them. This CDR3 comprises 20 residues. CDR3 sequence reads: CASSLGAFRGPEYMNTEAFF. Here the CDR3 DNA reads TGTGCCAGCAGCTTAGGTGCTTTTCGGGGGCCGGAGTACATGAACACTGAAGCTTTCTTT. Combining the CDR3 with reference TRBV11-2 and TRBJ1-1 gives the whole variable domain EAGVAQSPRYKIIEKRQSVAFWCNPISGHATLYWYQQILGQGPKLLIQFQNNGVVDDSQLPKDRFSAERLKGVDSTLKIQPAKLEDSAVYLCASSLGAFRGPEYMNTEAFFGQGTRLTVV.

A few counts support this clonotype. CDR3 sequence reads: CASSIGGHTDTQYF. The DNA for the CDR3 is TGTGCCAGTAGTATCGGGGGGCACACAGATACGCAGTATTTT. The chain is built from TRBV27 and TRBJ2-3; D is perhaps TRBD2 (7 bases). The CDR3 is 14 residues long. V shed 9 bases and J shed 2 bases, with 15 bases lying between them. Germline V gene lookup returns CDR1 MNHEY and CDR2 SMNVEV (reference sequence).

This clonotype appeared many times. The chain combines TRBV7-2 with TRBJ1-5; D is uncertain. Germline CDR1 is SGHTA and CDR2 is FQGNSA. V was pared by 3 bases and J by 3 bases, with 6 bases between. This CDR3 contains 13 residues. The CDR3 nucleotides read TGTGCCAGCAGCTTGGGGTTCAATCAGCCCCAGCATTTT. Protein: CASSLGFNQPQHF.